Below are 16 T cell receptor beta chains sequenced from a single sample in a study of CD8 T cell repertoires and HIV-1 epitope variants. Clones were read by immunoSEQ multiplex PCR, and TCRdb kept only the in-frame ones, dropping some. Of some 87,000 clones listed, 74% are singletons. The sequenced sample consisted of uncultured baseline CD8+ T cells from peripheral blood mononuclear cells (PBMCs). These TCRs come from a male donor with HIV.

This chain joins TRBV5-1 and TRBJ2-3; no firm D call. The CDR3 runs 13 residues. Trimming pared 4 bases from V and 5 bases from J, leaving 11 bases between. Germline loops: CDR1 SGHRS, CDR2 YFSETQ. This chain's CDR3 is CASSVIPGDTQYF. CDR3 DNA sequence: TGCGCCAGCAGCGTGATACCAGGAGATACGCAGTATTTT. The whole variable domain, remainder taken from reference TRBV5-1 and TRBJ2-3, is KAGVTQTPRYLIKTRGQQVTLSCSPISGHRSVSWYQQTPGQGLQFLFEYFSETQRNKGNFPGRFSGRQFSNSRSEMNVSTLELGDSALYLCASSVIPGDTQYFGPGTRLTVL.

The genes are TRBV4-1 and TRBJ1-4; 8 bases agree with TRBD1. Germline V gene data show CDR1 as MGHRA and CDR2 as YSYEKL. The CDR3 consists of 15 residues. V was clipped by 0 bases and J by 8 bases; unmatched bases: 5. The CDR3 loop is CASSQEGQVGEKLFF. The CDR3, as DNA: TGCGCCAGCAGCCAAGAGGGACAGGTTGGCGAAAAACTGTTTTTT.

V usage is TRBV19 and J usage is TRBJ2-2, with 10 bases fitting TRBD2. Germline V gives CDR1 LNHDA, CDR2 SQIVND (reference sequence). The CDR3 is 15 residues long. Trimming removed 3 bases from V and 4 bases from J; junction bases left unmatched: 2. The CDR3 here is CASSIKRGGTGELFF. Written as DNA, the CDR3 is TGTGCCAGTAGTATTAAGCGGGGGGGCACCGGGGAGCTGTTTTTT.

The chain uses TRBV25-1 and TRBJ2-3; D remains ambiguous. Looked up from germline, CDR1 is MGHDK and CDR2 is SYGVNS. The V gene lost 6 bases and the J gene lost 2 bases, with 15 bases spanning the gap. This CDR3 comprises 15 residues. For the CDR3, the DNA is TGTGCCAGCAGCGGGCCCAGCTGGGCCACAGATACGCAGTATTTT. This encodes CASSGPSWATDTQYF.

CDR3 bases: TGTGCCACATCCCTGGCCAACCCGAGGGATGAGCAGTTCTTC. This sequence encodes CATSLANPRDEQFF. The chain joins TRBV19 to TRBJ2-1; D possibly corresponds to TRBD2 (5 bases). CDR3 length equals 14 residues. Germline loops: CDR1 LNHDA, CDR2 SQIVND (reference sequence). V was shortened by 10 bases and J by 8 bases, with 21 bases between the two germline ends.

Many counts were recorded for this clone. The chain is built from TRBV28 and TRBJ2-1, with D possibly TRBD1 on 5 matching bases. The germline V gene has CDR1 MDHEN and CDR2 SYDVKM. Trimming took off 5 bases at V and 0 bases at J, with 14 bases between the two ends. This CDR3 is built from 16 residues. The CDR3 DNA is TGTGCCAGCAGTACTGACAGAACTTTCTCCTACAATGAGCAGTTCTTC. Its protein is CASSTDRTFSYNEQFF. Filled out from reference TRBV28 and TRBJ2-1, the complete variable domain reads DVKVTQSSRYLVKRTGEKVFLECVQDMDHENMFWYRQDPGLGLRLIYFSYDVKMKEKGDIPEGYSVSREKKERFSLILESASTNQTSMYLCASSTDRTFSYNEQFFGPGTRLTVL.

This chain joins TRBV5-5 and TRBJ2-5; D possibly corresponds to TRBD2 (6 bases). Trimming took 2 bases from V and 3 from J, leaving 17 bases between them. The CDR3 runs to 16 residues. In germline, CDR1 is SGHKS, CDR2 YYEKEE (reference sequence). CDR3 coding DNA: TGTGCCAGCAGCTTTAAGCCGGGACTGGCTAAAGAGACCCAGTACTTC. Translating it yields CASSFKPGLAKETQYF.

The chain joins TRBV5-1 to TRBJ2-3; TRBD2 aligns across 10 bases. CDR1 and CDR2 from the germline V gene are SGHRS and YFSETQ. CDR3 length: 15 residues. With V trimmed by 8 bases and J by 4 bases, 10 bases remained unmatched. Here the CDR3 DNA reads TGCGCCAGTAATCCTAGCGGGAGAGGGGCAGATACGCAGTATTTT. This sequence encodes CASNPSGRGADTQYF.

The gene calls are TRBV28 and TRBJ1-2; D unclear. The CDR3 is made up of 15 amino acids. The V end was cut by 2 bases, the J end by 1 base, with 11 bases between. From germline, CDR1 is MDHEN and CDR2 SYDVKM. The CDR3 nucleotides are TGTGCCAGCAGTTTAGGGTGGGAGGTTAACTATGGCTACACCTTC. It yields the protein CASSLGWEVNYGYTF.

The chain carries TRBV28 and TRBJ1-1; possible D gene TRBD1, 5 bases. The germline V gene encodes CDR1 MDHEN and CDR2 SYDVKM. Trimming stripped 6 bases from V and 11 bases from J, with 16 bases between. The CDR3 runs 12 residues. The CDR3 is CASSLMQGRAFF. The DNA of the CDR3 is TGTGCCAGCAGCCTGATGCAGGGTCGGGCTTTCTTT.

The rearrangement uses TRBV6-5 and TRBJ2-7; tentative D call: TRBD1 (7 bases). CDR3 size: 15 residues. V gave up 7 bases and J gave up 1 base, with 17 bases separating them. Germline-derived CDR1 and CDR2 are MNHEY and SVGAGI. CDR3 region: CASTQGGYGSYEQYF. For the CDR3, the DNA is TGTGCCAGCACCCAGGGGGGTTATGGGTCCTACGAGCAGTACTTC.

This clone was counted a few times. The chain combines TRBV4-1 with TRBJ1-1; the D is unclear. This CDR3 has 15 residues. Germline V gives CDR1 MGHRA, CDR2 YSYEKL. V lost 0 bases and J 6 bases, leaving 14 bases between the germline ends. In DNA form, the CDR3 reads TGCGCCAGCAGCCAAGATAACAGTTTCCTCCCTGAAGCTTTCTTT. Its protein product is CASSQDNSFLPEAFF.

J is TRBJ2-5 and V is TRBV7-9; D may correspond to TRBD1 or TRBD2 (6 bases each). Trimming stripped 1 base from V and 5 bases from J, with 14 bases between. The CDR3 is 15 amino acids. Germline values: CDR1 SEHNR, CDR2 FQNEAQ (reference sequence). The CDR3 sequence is CASSLVVNGGETQYF. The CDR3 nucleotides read TGTGCCAGCAGCTTAGTCGTGAACGGGGGCGAGACCCAGTACTTC.

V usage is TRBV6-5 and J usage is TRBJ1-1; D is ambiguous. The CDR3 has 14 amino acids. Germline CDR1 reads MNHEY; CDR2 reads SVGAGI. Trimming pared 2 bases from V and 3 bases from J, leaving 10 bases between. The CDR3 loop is CASSYRQEDTEAFF. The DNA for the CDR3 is TGTGCCAGCAGTTACAGGCAGGAAGACACTGAAGCTTTCTTT.

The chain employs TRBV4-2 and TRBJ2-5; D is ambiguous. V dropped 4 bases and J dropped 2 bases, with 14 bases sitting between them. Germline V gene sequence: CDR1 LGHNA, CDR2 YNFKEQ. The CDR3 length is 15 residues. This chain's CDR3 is CASSPSWTEQETQYF. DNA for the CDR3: TGTGCCAGCAGCCCATCATGGACCGAACAAGAGACCCAGTACTTC.

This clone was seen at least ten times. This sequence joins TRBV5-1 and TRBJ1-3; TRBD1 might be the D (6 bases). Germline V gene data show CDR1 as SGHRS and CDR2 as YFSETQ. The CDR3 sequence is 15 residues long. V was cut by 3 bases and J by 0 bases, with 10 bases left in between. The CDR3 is CASSSQGGSGNTIYF. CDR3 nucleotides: TGCGCCAGCAGCTCCCAAGGGGGCTCTGGAAACACCATATATTTT.